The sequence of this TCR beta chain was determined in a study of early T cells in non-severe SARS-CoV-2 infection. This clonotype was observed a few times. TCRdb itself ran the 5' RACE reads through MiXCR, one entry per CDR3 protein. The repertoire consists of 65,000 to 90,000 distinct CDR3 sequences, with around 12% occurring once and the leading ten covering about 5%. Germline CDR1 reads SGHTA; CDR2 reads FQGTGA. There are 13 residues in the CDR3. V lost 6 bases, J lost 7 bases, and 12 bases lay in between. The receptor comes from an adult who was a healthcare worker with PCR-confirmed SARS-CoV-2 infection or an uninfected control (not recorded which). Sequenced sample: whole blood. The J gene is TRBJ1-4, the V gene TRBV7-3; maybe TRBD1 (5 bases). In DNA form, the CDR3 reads TGTGCCAGCAGTCGTTCCCAGGGTGAAAAACTGTTTTTT. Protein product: CASSRSQGEKLFF.